Listed below are T cell receptor beta chains from one sample, sequenced in a study of graft-versus-host responses after intestinal transplantation. These receptors lack a known antigen. The assay was immunoSEQ multiplex PCR, and TCRdb's table has in-frame clones only and misses some. This table has approximately 130,000 clones, approximately 92% appearing once. The material sequenced was unstimulated CD4+ T cells sorted from spleen or lymph node cells, taken before intestinal transplant. The receptors were sampled from a human donor who received an intestinal transplant. Both conserved end residues are part of each CDR3. Fields, in order: clone size, V gene, J gene, D gene, CDR3 protein, CDR3 DNA. D genes are given only for firm matches. Size is omitted from some rows. Given values are once, few, many or a class for expanded clones.

abundance: .
v_gene: TRBV10-3
j_gene: TRBJ1-5
d_gene: .
CDR3aa: CAISAAGQNQPQHF
CDR3nt: TGTGCCATCAGCGCGGCAGGACAGAATCAGCCCCAGCATTTT

abundance: once
v_gene: TRBV4-1
j_gene: TRBJ1-4
d_gene: .
CDR3aa: CASSLGEGQRGEKLFF
CDR3nt: TGCGCCAGCAGCCTAGGGGAAGGACAGAGGGGGGAAAAACTGTTTTTT

abundance: .
v_gene: TRBV30
j_gene: TRBJ2-3
d_gene: .
CDR3aa: CAWNGYTDTQYF
CDR3nt: TGTGCCTGGAATGGATACACAGATACGCAGTATTTT

abundance: .
v_gene: TRBV7-2
j_gene: TRBJ1-6
d_gene: .
CDR3aa: CASSYAGTPLSGSPLHF
CDR3nt: TGTGCCAGCAGCTACGCCGGGACCCCTCTATCGGGTTCACCCCTCCACTTT

abundance: .
v_gene: TRBV18
j_gene: TRBJ1-5
d_gene: .
CDR3aa: CASSLRITNQPQHF
CDR3nt: TGTGCCAGCTCACTAAGGATTACCAATCAGCCCCAGCATTTT

abundance: .
v_gene: TRBV4-1
j_gene: TRBJ2-1
d_gene: .
CDR3aa: CASSQDLGRSSYNEQFF
CDR3nt: TGCGCCAGCAGCCAAGATTTGGGCCGGAGCTCCTACAATGAGCAGTTCTTC

abundance: .
v_gene: TRBV5-1
j_gene: TRBJ2-1
d_gene: .
CDR3aa: CASSSGDEQFF
CDR3nt: TGCGCCAGCAGCTCTGGGGATGAGCAGTTCTTC

abundance: .
v_gene: TRBV25-1
j_gene: TRBJ1-1
d_gene: .
CDR3aa: CASSQGGMNTEAFF
CDR3nt: TGTGCCAGCAGTCAAGGGGGTATGAACACTGAAGCTTTCTTT

abundance: .
v_gene: TRBV2
j_gene: TRBJ1-1
d_gene: .
CDR3aa: CASKMSEGPNTEAFF
CDR3nt: TGTGCCAGCAAAATGTCGGAGGGACCGAACACTGAAGCTTTCTTT

abundance: .
v_gene: TRBV5-1
j_gene: TRBJ2-4
d_gene: .
CDR3aa: CASSLEYQNIQYF
CDR3nt: TGCGCCAGCAGCTTGGAGTACCAAAACATTCAGTACTTC

abundance: .
v_gene: TRBV14
j_gene: TRBJ2-3
d_gene: .
CDR3aa: CASSQASRTTDTQYF
CDR3nt: TGTGCCAGCAGCCAGGCTAGCCGGACGACAGATACGCAGTATTTT

abundance: .
v_gene: TRBV7-2
j_gene: TRBJ2-7
d_gene: .
CDR3aa: CASSLARNYEQYF
CDR3nt: TGTGCCAGCAGCTTAGCGAGGAACTACGAGCAGTACTTC

abundance: .
v_gene: TRBV27
j_gene: TRBJ1-5
d_gene: TRBD1
CDR3aa: CASSRQGEDQPQHF
CDR3nt: TGTGCCAGCAGCCGACAGGGGGAAGATCAGCCCCAGCATTTT

abundance: .
v_gene: TRBV5-1
j_gene: TRBJ2-5
d_gene: .
CDR3aa: CASSLSLVQETQYF
CDR3nt: TGCGCCAGCAGCTTGTCTCTAGTCCAAGAGACCCAGTACTTC

abundance: .
v_gene: TRBV6-5
j_gene: TRBJ2-1
d_gene: .
CDR3aa: CASSQASYNEQFF
CDR3nt: TGTGCCAGCAGCCAGGCCTCCTACAATGAGCAGTTCTTC

abundance: .
v_gene: TRBV5-1
j_gene: TRBJ2-5
d_gene: .
CDR3aa: CASSAGARVDRETQYF
CDR3nt: TGCGCCAGCAGCGCCGGGGCCCGGGTGGATCGAGAGACCCAGTACTTC

abundance: once
v_gene: TRBV2
j_gene: TRBJ1-5
d_gene: TRBD1
CDR3aa: CASKRGQAEGQPQHF
CDR3nt: TGTGCCAGCAAGAGGGGACAGGCAGAGGGTCAGCCCCAGCATTTT

abundance: .
v_gene: TRBV7-9
j_gene: TRBJ2-7
d_gene: .
CDR3aa: CASSLGREAYEQYF
CDR3nt: TGTGCCAGCAGCCTCGGCAGGGAAGCCTACGAGCAGTACTTC

abundance: .
v_gene: TRBV19
j_gene: TRBJ2-6
d_gene: .
CDR3aa: CASKSVISGANVLTF
CDR3nt: TGTGCCAGTAAGAGCGTAATCTCTGGGGCCAACGTCCTGACTTTC

abundance: .
v_gene: TRBV10-3
j_gene: TRBJ2-1
d_gene: .
CDR3aa: CAITPGLQNEQFF
CDR3nt: TGTGCCATCACGCCGGGACTTCAAAATGAGCAGTTCTTC

abundance: .
v_gene: TRBV6-1
j_gene: TRBJ1-3
d_gene: .
CDR3aa: CASSEGQPGLAGNTIYF
CDR3nt: TGTGCCAGCAGTGAAGGGCAGCCTGGGCTTGCTGGAAACACCATATATTTT

abundance: .
v_gene: TRBV5-1
j_gene: TRBJ1-1
d_gene: .
CDR3aa: CASSPYVGTEAFF
CDR3nt: TGCGCCAGCAGCCCCTATGTAGGGACTGAAGCTTTCTTT

abundance: .
v_gene: TRBV7-6
j_gene: TRBJ2-2
d_gene: .
CDR3aa: CASNRGENTGELFF
CDR3nt: TGTGCCAGCAACCGTGGGGAGAACACCGGGGAGCTGTTTTTT

abundance: .
v_gene: TRBV4-2
j_gene: TRBJ2-1
d_gene: .
CDR3aa: CASSQDRGTYNEQFF
CDR3nt: TGTGCCAGCAGCCAAGATCGGGGGACCTACAATGAGCAGTTCTTC

abundance: .
v_gene: TRBV14
j_gene: TRBJ2-7
d_gene: .
CDR3aa: CASSLQGGGYYEQYF
CDR3nt: TGTGCCAGCAGCCTTCAGGGGGGCGGATACTACGAGCAGTACTTC

abundance: .
v_gene: TRBV5-8
j_gene: TRBJ1-6
d_gene: .
CDR3aa: CASSKGQLNSPLHF
CDR3nt: TGTGCCAGCAGCAAGGGGCAGTTGAATTCACCCCTCCACTTT

abundance: .
v_gene: TRBV5-6
j_gene: TRBJ2-2
d_gene: .
CDR3aa: CASSAIRAGANTGELFF
CDR3nt: TGTGCCAGCAGCGCTATTCGGGCGGGGGCAAACACCGGGGAGCTGTTTTTT

abundance: .
v_gene: TRBV5-1
j_gene: TRBJ2-7
d_gene: .
CDR3aa: CASSLETRAYEQYF
CDR3nt: TGCGCCAGCAGCTTGGAGACACGCGCCTACGAGCAGTACTTC

abundance: once
v_gene: TRBV30
j_gene: TRBJ2-7
d_gene: .
CDR3aa: CAWSVRSSGYEQYF
CDR3nt: TGTGCCTGGAGTGTACGGTCCAGCGGCTACGAGCAGTACTTC

abundance: .
v_gene: TRBV5-4
j_gene: TRBJ1-5
d_gene: TRBD1
CDR3aa: CASSLQGSNQPQHF
CDR3nt: TGTGCCAGCAGCCTACAGGGGAGCAATCAGCCCCAGCATTTT

abundance: .
v_gene: TRBV6-6
j_gene: TRBJ2-5
d_gene: TRBD1
CDR3aa: CASSWDRGGLQETQYF
CDR3nt: TGTGCCAGCAGTTGGGACAGGGGGGGACTCCAAGAGACCCAGTACTTC

abundance: .
v_gene: TRBV10-3
j_gene: TRBJ1-1
d_gene: .
CDR3aa: CAISEQGRPYEAFF
CDR3nt: TGTGCCATCAGCGAACAGGGCCGGCCATATGAAGCTTTCTTT

abundance: .
v_gene: TRBV2
j_gene: TRBJ2-1
d_gene: TRBD1
CDR3aa: CASRQQGAQFF
CDR3nt: TGTGCCAGCAGACAACAGGGGGCTCAGTTCTTC

abundance: .
v_gene: TRBV5-4
j_gene: TRBJ2-7
d_gene: .
CDR3aa: CASRVGGGNYEQYF
CDR3nt: TGTGCCAGCAGAGTGGGGGGGGGCAACTACGAGCAGTACTTC

abundance: .
v_gene: TRBV6-5
j_gene: TRBJ2-1
d_gene: .
CDR3aa: CASSYLRQLQAEQFF
CDR3nt: TGTGCCAGCAGTTACCTACGACAACTACAAGCTGAGCAGTTCTTC

abundance: .
v_gene: TRBV11-2
j_gene: TRBJ1-1
d_gene: TRBD1
CDR3aa: CASSSQGATNTEAFF
CDR3nt: TGTGCCAGCAGCTCCCAGGGGGCGACGAACACTGAAGCTTTCTTT

abundance: .
v_gene: TRBV20-1
j_gene: TRBJ1-2
d_gene: TRBD1
CDR3aa: CSARDREGYTF
CDR3nt: TGCAGTGCAAGAGACAGGGAGGGCTACACCTTC

abundance: once
v_gene: TRBV5-5
j_gene: TRBJ1-6
d_gene: .
CDR3aa: CASSLFPQVSNSPLHF
CDR3nt: TGTGCCAGCAGCTTGTTCCCCCAGGTGTCTAATTCACCCCTCCACTTT

abundance: once
v_gene: TRBV2
j_gene: TRBJ1-4
d_gene: .
CDR3aa: CASTKDGPKEKLFF
CDR3nt: TGTGCCAGCACCAAGGACGGTCCCAAGGAAAAACTGTTTTTT

abundance: .
v_gene: TRBV6-1
j_gene: TRBJ1-3
d_gene: .
CDR3aa: CAARELDSGNTIYF
CDR3nt: TGTGCTGCGCGTGAATTGGACTCGGGAAACACCATATATTTT

abundance: .
v_gene: TRBV6-1
j_gene: TRBJ1-6
d_gene: .
CDR3aa: CASRDSSSYNSPLHF
CDR3nt: TGTGCCAGCAGGGACAGTAGCTCCTATAATTCACCCCTCCACTTT

abundance: .
v_gene: TRBV5-4
j_gene: TRBJ2-7
d_gene: .
CDR3aa: CASSLQGSLHEQYF
CDR3nt: TGTGCCAGCAGCTTACAGGGATCATTACACGAGCAGTACTTC

abundance: .
v_gene: TRBV6-5
j_gene: TRBJ2-3
d_gene: .
CDR3aa: CASSYSSRGLPDTQYF
CDR3nt: TGTGCCAGCAGTTACTCAAGTCGGGGGCTCCCAGATACGCAGTATTTT

abundance: .
v_gene: TRBV21-1
j_gene: TRBJ1-2
d_gene: .
CDR3aa: CATLTQGANYGYTF
CDR3nt: TGTGCCACCCTAACGCAGGGGGCAAACTATGGCTACACCTTC

abundance: .
v_gene: TRBV5-4
j_gene: TRBJ1-1
d_gene: TRBD1
CDR3aa: CASSFGQGPEAFF
CDR3nt: TGTGCCAGCAGCTTCGGACAGGGCCCTGAAGCTTTCTTT

abundance: .
v_gene: TRBV9
j_gene: TRBJ2-1
d_gene: .
CDR3aa: CASSAPYEFF
CDR3nt: TGTGCCAGCAGCGCCCCATACGAGTTCTTC

abundance: .
v_gene: TRBV18
j_gene: TRBJ2-7
d_gene: TRBD2
CDR3aa: CASSPSLAGGIYEQYF
CDR3nt: TGTGCCAGCTCACCGTCCCTGGCGGGGGGAATTTACGAGCAGTACTTC

abundance: once
v_gene: TRBV9
j_gene: TRBJ2-1
d_gene: TRBD1
CDR3aa: CASSVARTGVNEQFF
CDR3nt: TGTGCCAGCAGCGTAGCCCGGACAGGAGTTAATGAGCAGTTCTTC

abundance: few
v_gene: TRBV19
j_gene: TRBJ1-2
d_gene: .
CDR3aa: CASNPGNYGYTF
CDR3nt: TGTGCCAGTAACCCGGGGAACTATGGCTACACCTTC